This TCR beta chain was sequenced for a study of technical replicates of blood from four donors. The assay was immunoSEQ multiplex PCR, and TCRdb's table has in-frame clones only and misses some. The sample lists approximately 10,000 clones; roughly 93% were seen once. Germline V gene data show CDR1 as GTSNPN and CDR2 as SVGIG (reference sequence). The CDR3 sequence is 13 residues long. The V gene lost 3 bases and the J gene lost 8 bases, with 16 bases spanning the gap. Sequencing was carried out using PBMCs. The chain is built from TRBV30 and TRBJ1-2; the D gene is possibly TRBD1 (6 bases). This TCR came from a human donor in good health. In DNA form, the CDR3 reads TGTGCCTGGAGCATAACCGGGACAAGAGGCTACACCTTC. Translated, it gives CAWSITGTRGYTF.